This T cell receptor beta chain stems from a study of blood T cell repertoires in COVID-19. Study information: Material from acute and convalescent COVID-19 was sourced from the United States, Italy and Spain. PBMCs, B-cell-depleted T cells, or T cells provided the cDNA or gDNA that made up the material.

Between the trimmed V and J ends, which lost 4 bases and 4 bases, there was a span of 14 bases. The CDR3 spans 15 residues. Per germline, CDR1 SGHTA and CDR2 FQGNSA. As processed by the authors: Reference gene primers were amplified, and this amplification served to estimate nucleated cell counts. Method: immunoSEQ multiplex PCR; TCRdb's copy keeps in-frame clones and lacks some. The V and J calls and clone size come from that table; D and trimming were worked out from the DNA. This table holds some 220,000 clones, around three quarters found once. The source of this sequence is a woman in her 70s with acute or convalescent COVID-19. The sequencing sample was made of peripheral blood. The gene calls are TRBV7-2 and TRBJ1-5; tentatively, D is TRBD1 (5 bases). The CDR3 protein is CASSSSGHQNQPQHF. CDR3 coding DNA: TGTGCCAGCAGCTCGTCTGGACATCAAAATCAGCCCCAGCATTTT.